The rows below give T cell receptor beta chains drawn from one sample of a study of T cells in Graves' hyperthyroidism and ophthalmopathy. TCRdb analysed the multiplex PCR reads with MiXCR anew, one entry per CDR3 protein. This sample has about 610,000 distinct CDR3 sequences, with about 14% found just once. Material: blood. The source is a woman aged 40 to 55 with Graves' ophthalmopathy. The CDR3 runs from the conserved cysteine through the conserved F or W. The order of the fields is D gene, J gene, clone size, V gene, CDR3 DNA, CDR3 protein. D genes are given only for firm matches. For some rows the clone size is stated as once, few or many, or as a class when expanded; others skip it.

D: -
J: TRBJ1-1
size: many
V: TRBV12-3/TRBV12-4
DNA: TGTGCCAGCTTTGGGCAAGGGAACACTGAAGCTTTCTTT
CDR3: CASFGQGNTEAFF

D: TRBD1
J: TRBJ1-5
size: many
V: TRBV27
DNA: TGTGCCAGCAGGGCCGGGACAGTAAGCAATCAGCCCCAGCATTTT
CDR3: CASRAGTVSNQPQHF

D: -
J: TRBJ2-7
size: -
V: TRBV4-3
DNA: TGCGCCAGCAGCCAAGATATGGGATCCTCTTCCACCACCTACGAGCAGTACTTC
CDR3: CASSQDMGSSSTTYEQYF

D: TRBD1
J: TRBJ1-5
size: many
V: TRBV6-5
DNA: TGTGCCAGCAGCTACAGGGGAGTGACCCAGCATTTT
CDR3: CASSYRGVTQHF

D: -
J: TRBJ1-2
size: many
V: TRBV20-1
DNA: TGCAGTGCTAGGTCAGGGATAGGCTACACCTTC
CDR3: CSARSGIGYTF

D: -
J: TRBJ1-2
size: many
V: TRBV5-1
DNA: TGCGCCAGCAGCACCTTGGACAACGACAACTATGGCTACACCTTC
CDR3: CASSTLDNDNYGYTF

D: -
J: TRBJ1-2
size: many
V: TRBV2
DNA: TGTGCCAGCAGGGACACCAACTATGGCTACACCTTC
CDR3: CASRDTNYGYTF

D: -
J: TRBJ2-2
size: -
V: TRBV3-1
DNA: TGTGCCAGCCTTGGTGAGGGGCCGGGCACCGGGGAGCTGTTTTTT
CDR3: CASLGEGPGTGELFF

D: TRBD1
J: TRBJ2-5
size: few
V: TRBV6-1
DNA: TGTGCCAGCAGACGGAACAGGGGGCGAGAGACCCAGTACTTC
CDR3: CASRRNRGRETQYF

D: -
J: TRBJ2-5
size: -
V: TRBV6-5
DNA: TGTGCCAGCAGTTACGATGAAGCGTACCAAGAGACCCAGTACTTC
CDR3: CASSYDEAYQETQYF

D: -
J: TRBJ2-7
size: many
V: TRBV6-5
DNA: TGTGCCAGCAACCCAAGCGACGGGACCCTCAACGAGCAGTACTTC
CDR3: CASNPSDGTLNEQYF

D: -
J: TRBJ2-7
size: many
V: TRBV29-1
DNA: TGCAGCGTACTCCTGGTCTACGAGCAGTACTTC
CDR3: CSVLLVYEQYF

D: TRBD1
J: TRBJ1-2
size: -
V: TRBV24-1
DNA: TGTGCCACCAGTGCAGGACCCGGGACAGGGGGAGCTAACTATGGCTACACCTTC
CDR3: CATSAGPGTGGANYGYTF

D: -
J: TRBJ1-1
size: -
V: TRBV6-1
DNA: TGTGCCAGCAGTGGTCCAGGGTTGGACACTGAAGCTTTCTTT
CDR3: CASSGPGLDTEAFF

D: -
J: TRBJ2-5
size: many
V: TRBV20-1
DNA: TGCAGTGCTAGAGATACAGCTAGGACTCGGGAGACCCAGTACTTC
CDR3: CSARDTARTRETQYF

D: -
J: TRBJ1-5
size: many
V: TRBV7-9
DNA: TGTGCCAGCAGTCTTGGGGTCGGCAATCAGCCCCAGCATTTT
CDR3: CASSLGVGNQPQHF

D: -
J: TRBJ1-3
size: many
V: TRBV12-3/TRBV12-4
DNA: TGTGCCAGCAGTTCACAGGGTTCAGGAAACACCATATATTTT
CDR3: CASSSQGSGNTIYF

D: -
J: TRBJ1-5
size: -
V: TRBV2
DNA: TGTGCCAGCAGTACAGAAAAGATCCAGCCCCAGCATTTT
CDR3: CASSTEKIQPQHF

D: -
J: TRBJ1-1
size: few
V: TRBV19
DNA: TGTGCCAGTTCCGAGTCCCCGGCCACTGAAGCTTTCTTT
CDR3: CASSESPATEAFF

D: -
J: TRBJ1-2
size: many
V: TRBV27
DNA: TGTGCCAGCAGTTTTCGAAGGACCCCAGGTCAGCATGGCTACACCTTC
CDR3: CASSFRRTPGQHGYTF

D: -
J: TRBJ1-1
size: -
V: TRBV7-6
DNA: TGTGCCAGCAGCCGTGGGCCAGGGCCCACTGAAGCTTTCTTT
CDR3: CASSRGPGPTEAFF

D: TRBD2
J: TRBJ2-5
size: many
V: TRBV28
DNA: TGTGCCAGCTTCGGGGCGGGGGTATCGGAGACCCAGTACTTC
CDR3: CASFGAGVSETQYF

D: TRBD2
J: TRBJ2-2
size: many
V: TRBV7-6
DNA: TGTGCCAGCAGTCTAACTAGCGGGAGGGCCACCGGGGAGCTGTTTTTT
CDR3: CASSLTSGRATGELFF

D: TRBD2
J: TRBJ2-5
size: many
V: TRBV20-1
DNA: TGCAGTGCTAGAGTAGGGACTAGCGGGAACCAAGAGACCCAGTACTTC
CDR3: CSARVGTSGNQETQYF

D: -
J: TRBJ2-7
size: many
V: TRBV20-1
DNA: TGCAGTGCTGAGGGGGAGAGTACCTACGAGCAGTACTTC
CDR3: CSAEGESTYEQYF

D: -
J: TRBJ2-7
size: many
V: TRBV20-1
DNA: TGCAGTGCTAGGCAGGTGGGGAGCTCCTACGAGCAGTACTTC
CDR3: CSARQVGSSYEQYF

D: -
J: TRBJ1-6
size: -
V: TRBV7-8
DNA: TGTGCCAGCAGGGTCGGATTGAATTCACCCCTCCACTTT
CDR3: CASRVGLNSPLHF

D: TRBD2
J: TRBJ2-2
size: -
V: TRBV30
DNA: TGTGCCTGGAGTGTACCCACTTGGATCTCTAGCGGGAGTTGGACCGGGGAGCTGTTTTTT
CDR3: CAWSVPTWISSGSWTGELFF

D: -
J: TRBJ1-2
size: few
V: TRBV3-1
DNA: TGTGCCAGCAGCCACCCAGGACATAGCTCGACTAACTATGGCTACACCTTC
CDR3: CASSHPGHSSTNYGYTF

D: -
J: TRBJ2-7
size: once
V: TRBV6-2/TRBV6-3
DNA: TGTGCCAGCAGTTACCCTCAGTGGGGGTTATACGAGCAGTACTTC
CDR3: CASSYPQWGLYEQYF

D: -
J: TRBJ1-1
size: many
V: TRBV28
DNA: TGTGCCAGCAGTTCCCGCCCCGGTGAAGCTTTCTTT
CDR3: CASSSRPGEAFF

D: -
J: TRBJ1-1
size: many
V: TRBV6-1
DNA: TGTGCCAGCAGGGTTCTCGGGAAAGCTTTCTTT
CDR3: CASRVLGKAFF

D: TRBD2
J: TRBJ2-4
size: many
V: TRBV7-2
DNA: TGTGCCAGCAGCATAGCGGGAGGGCCGGCCAAAAACATTCAGTACTTC
CDR3: CASSIAGGPAKNIQYF

D: -
J: TRBJ2-7
size: many
V: TRBV6-1
DNA: TGTGCCAGCAGTGAAGAACCGGGTTCCTCCTACGAGCAGTACTTC
CDR3: CASSEEPGSSYEQYF

D: TRBD1
J: TRBJ2-5
size: many
V: TRBV12-5
DNA: TGTGCTAGCCAGACAGGGTGGTTGATCGGAGAGACCCAGTACTTC
CDR3: CASQTGWLIGETQYF

D: -
J: TRBJ2-6
size: -
V: TRBV9
DNA: TGTGCCAGCAGCGTAGAGCGGTTCTTAAGCTCTGGGGCCAACGTCCTGACTTTC
CDR3: CASSVERFLSSGANVLTF

D: TRBD2
J: TRBJ2-7
size: many
V: TRBV5-6
DNA: TGTGCCAGCACCCTAGCGGGCACCTACGAGCAGTACTTC
CDR3: CASTLAGTYEQYF

D: TRBD1
J: TRBJ2-5
size: -
V: TRBV30
DNA: TGTGCCTGGAGCGACAGGGGGGGTAGAGAGACCCAGTACTTC
CDR3: CAWSDRGGRETQYF

D: -
J: TRBJ2-3
size: -
V: TRBV12-3/TRBV12-4
DNA: TGTGCCAGCAGTTTAATGGGTGATACGCAGTATTTT
CDR3: CASSLMGDTQYF

D: -
J: TRBJ1-2
size: many
V: TRBV5-1
DNA: TGCGCCAGCAGCTTGGAGAGGGAAGGCTACACCTTC
CDR3: CASSLEREGYTF

D: TRBD1
J: TRBJ2-2
size: -
V: TRBV29-1
DNA: TGCAGCGCCGAGGACAGGGTAGATACCGGGGAGCTGTTTTTT
CDR3: CSAEDRVDTGELFF

D: -
J: TRBJ2-5
size: many
V: TRBV28
DNA: TGTGCCAGCAGTACAGGACACGGGGGCCATCAAGAGACCCAGTACTTC
CDR3: CASSTGHGGHQETQYF

D: -
J: TRBJ2-7
size: many
V: TRBV7-8
DNA: TGTGCCAGCAGCTTGACTAGGACAGGACTAACCTACGAGCAGTACTTC
CDR3: CASSLTRTGLTYEQYF

D: -
J: TRBJ2-7
size: many
V: TRBV7-8
DNA: TGTGCCAGCAGCTTATCGCCCCGGGGGACCCACGAGCAGTACTTC
CDR3: CASSLSPRGTHEQYF

D: -
J: TRBJ2-2
size: many
V: TRBV5-1
DNA: TGCGCCAGCAGCCGCGGACAAGGCCATGCGAACACCGGGGAGCTGTTTTTT
CDR3: CASSRGQGHANTGELFF

D: -
J: TRBJ2-7
size: few
V: TRBV30
DNA: TGTGCCTGGAGTACGGGAAGGCCGTCCTACGAGCAGTACTTC
CDR3: CAWSTGRPSYEQYF

D: -
J: TRBJ1-5
size: many
V: TRBV27
DNA: TGTGCCAGCAGTCTGCAACGGGGCAGCTCAAGTCATTTT
CDR3: CASSLQRGSSSHF

D: -
J: TRBJ1-2
size: many
V: TRBV6-1
DNA: TGTGCCAGCAGTGAAGTTTGTAGGGGATATTTCAACTATGGCTACACCTTC
CDR3: CASSEVCRGYFNYGYTF

D: -
J: TRBJ2-7
size: many
V: TRBV12-3/TRBV12-4
DNA: TGTGCCAGCAGTTTCTTGGACTACGAGCAGTACTTC
CDR3: CASSFLDYEQYF

D: -
J: TRBJ2-7
size: many
V: TRBV29-1
DNA: TGCAGCGTCGTAGGGACGATCTGGTACGAGCAGTACTTC
CDR3: CSVVGTIWYEQYF

D: TRBD2
J: TRBJ2-7
size: few
V: TRBV6-2/TRBV6-3
DNA: TGTGCCAGCAGTTACGCCTCCGCTGCTAGCGGAGCTTACGGAGAGCAGTACTTC
CDR3: CASSYASAASGAYGEQYF